This TCR beta chain was sequenced for a study of control samples from healthy donors and cancer patients. The germline CDR1 and CDR2 sequences are SNHLY and FYNNEI. With 5 bases clipped from V and 1 base from J, the junction kept 9 bases outside the gene matches. CDR3 length: 16 residues. Sequenced by immunoSEQ multiplex PCR; TCRdb stores in-frame clones only, minus some. The profile shows under 150,000 clones, 85% to 95% of them singletons. The J gene is TRBJ2-3, the V gene TRBV2; 7 bases are a match to TRBD1. Sequenced material: PBMCs. The TCR was taken from a man in his fifties with head and neck cancer. CDR3 protein: CASSPPDRFGTDTQYF. CDR3 nucleotide sequence: TGTGCCAGCAGTCCTCCGGACAGGTTCGGCACAGATACGCAGTATTTT. The full variable domain, in which reference TRBV2 and TRBJ2-3 provide the parts outside the CDR3, is EPEVTQTPSHQVTQMGQEVILRCVPISNHLYFYWYRQILGQKVEFLVSFYNNEISEKSEIFDDQFSVERPDGSNFTLKIRSTKLEDSAMYFCASSPPDRFGTDTQYFGPGTRLTVL.